This T cell receptor (beta chain) comes out of a study of shared clonotypes between healthy human individuals. Across the study: Three plates each covered CD4 naive and memory; CD8 naive two, CD8 memory one.

Points on this clone: As yet, its antigen is unknown.

Study-wide results and limits: Shared across a handful of donors were 5% to 6% of the naive CD4 clonotypes.

Germline V gene data show CDR1 as SGDLS and CDR2 as YYNGEE. Trimming removed 0 bases from V and 2 bases from J, with 13 bases in between. The CDR3 is made up of 16 amino acids. Libraries were prepared by immunoSEQ multiplex PCR; TCRdb keeps only in-frame clonotypes and omits some of them. The sample records about 580,000 clones, about 98% being singletons. The naive CD8 fraction comprised CD45RO-negative cells positively selected for CCR7 and excluded terminally differentiated effector memory CD45RA+ cells. The TCR comes from a man aged 25-45 years in good health. The sample was naive CD8+ T cells sorted from blood. The chain uses TRBV9 and TRBJ2-3; unclear D gene. The CDR3 DNA reads TGTGCCAGCAGCGTAGGCAGCAGCCCCCTCACAGATACGCAGTATTTT. Encoded protein: CASSVGSSPLTDTQYF.